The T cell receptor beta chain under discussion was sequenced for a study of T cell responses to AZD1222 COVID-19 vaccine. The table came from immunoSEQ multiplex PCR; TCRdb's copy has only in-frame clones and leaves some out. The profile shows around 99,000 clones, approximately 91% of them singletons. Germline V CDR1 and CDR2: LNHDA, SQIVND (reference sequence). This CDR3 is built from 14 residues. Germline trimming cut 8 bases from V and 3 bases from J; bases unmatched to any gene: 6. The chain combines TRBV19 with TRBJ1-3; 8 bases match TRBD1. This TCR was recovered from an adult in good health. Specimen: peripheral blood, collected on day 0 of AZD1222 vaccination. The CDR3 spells CASEDRGYGNTIYF. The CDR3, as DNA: TGTGCCAGTGAAGACAGGGGTTATGGAAACACCATATATTTT.